This is a list of T cell receptor beta chains from one sample in a study of blood T cells in healthy people across ages. TCRdb re-called the 5' RACE reads through MiXCR, storing one row per CDR3 protein. The data hold 1.4 million to 1.5 million distinct CDR3 sequences, with 42% observed a single time. The sequenced sample was blood. All receptors derive from a woman between 18 and 29 years old in good health. CDR3s include the opening cysteine and the closing phenylalanine or tryptophan. Each record gives: clone size, J gene, D gene, V gene, CDR3 length, CDR3 DNA, CDR3 protein. A D gene is named only where the DNA matches it firmly. A clone size is listed for some rows: how often the clone was seen (once, few, many), or a class if it is expanded.

.	TRBJ2-5	.	TRBV28	14	TGTGCCAGCAACATCAGGGTGAACCAAGAGACCCAGTACTTC	CASNIRVNQETQYF
few	TRBJ2-3	.	TRBV28	17	TGTGCCAGCAGTTTGCCCCGGACAAGCCTAAGCACAGATACGCAGTATTTT	CASSLPRTSLSTDTQYF
.	TRBJ2-7	TRBD1	TRBV9	16	TGTGCCAGCAGCGTGTCGGGACAGGGCTTCCAAGAGGCCCAGTACTTC	CASSVSGQGFQEAQYF
.	TRBJ2-1	TRBD2	TRBV27	20	TGTGCCAGCAGTCTCCACTCGGGACTAGCGGGAGGGCCGCCCTACAATGAGCAGTTCTTC	CASSLHSGLAGGPPYNEQFF
.	TRBJ2-7	.	TRBV27	15	TGTGCCAGCAGTTCCACTCCCGGCACAACCTACGAGCAGTACTTC	CASSSTPGTTYEQYF
few	TRBJ2-6	.	TRBV7-8	16	TGTGCCAGCAGCTTAGCGGGGGCCTCTGGGGCCAACGTCCTGACTTTC	CASSLAGASGANVLTF
.	TRBJ1-6	.	TRBV25-1	16	TGTGCCAGCAGTGAATGGGGGAGGCTATCAAATTCACCCCTCCACTTT	CASSEWGRLSNSPLHF
.	TRBJ2-1	TRBD2	TRBV28	15	TGTGCCAGCAGACCCCCGCGGGAGGAGGTGGATGAGCAGTTCTTC	CASRPPREEVDEQFF
.	TRBJ1-6	.	TRBV5-5	15	TGTGCCAGCAGCTTGCGGTGGGACAACAATTCACCCCTCCACTTT	CASSLRWDNNSPLHF
many	TRBJ1-1	.	TRBV4-1	11	TGTGCCAGCAGCCAAGGAGGTGAAGCTTTCTTT	CASSQGGEAFF
.	TRBJ1-5	.	TRBV29-1	10	TGCAGCGTTGGTATTCAGCCCCAGCATTTT	CSVGIQPQHF
.	TRBJ2-1	TRBD2	TRBV5-1	14	TGCGCCAGCAAGGCGGGAGGGCGGAACAATGAGCAGTTCTTC	CASKAGGRNNEQFF
few	TRBJ2-7	.	TRBV19	13	TGTGCCAGTAGTATACAGGAGGGCTACGAGCAGTACTTC	CASSIQEGYEQYF
.	TRBJ2-3	.	TRBV4-1	13	TGCGCCAGCAGACGATCCGAGGAAGATACGCAGTATTTT	CASRRSEEDTQYF
.	TRBJ2-2	.	TRBV5-5	14	TGTGCCAGCAGCTTGGCCGTAGACCGCGGGGAGCTGTTTTTT	CASSLAVDRGELFF
once	TRBJ1-3	TRBD1	TRBV5-1	19	TGCGCCAGCAGCTTGGTACCGTGGACAGGGGGCAACTCTGGAAACACCATATATTTT	CASSLVPWTGGNSGNTIYF
few	TRBJ2-7	TRBD1	TRBV4-1	15	TGCGCCAGCAGCCAAGATGGGACAGGGGTTTACGAGCAGTACTTC	CASSQDGTGVYEQYF
.	TRBJ1-5	.	TRBV7-2	15	TGTGCCAGCAGCTTAGCGGGACAAGTCAATCAGCCCCAGCATTTT	CASSLAGQVNQPQHF
few	TRBJ2-3	.	TRBV3-1	17	TGTGCCAGCAGCCATCTAAAGGACTACCAGTTTATTGATACGCAGTATTTT	CASSHLKDYQFIDTQYF
.	TRBJ1-5	TRBD1	TRBV15	19	TGTGCCACCAGCAGAGATCGGAGTCCGGGACAGGGAAGTTCGCAGCCCCAGCATTTT	CATSRDRSPGQGSSQPQHF
.	TRBJ2-1	.	TRBV2	17	TGTGCCAGCAGTTCCCTGGGGGGCAGGAGAGGCTACAATGAGCAGTTCTTC	CASSSLGGRRGYNEQFF
.	TRBJ2-7	TRBD2	TRBV5-6	14	TGTGCCAGCAGCCCCTCCAGCGGGAGGGGCAGGCAGTACTTC	CASSPSSGRGRQYF
few	TRBJ1-2	.	TRBV5-4	16	TGTGCCAGCAGGCCTTCTCCCGGCGGGGGCGGCTATGGCTACACCTTC	CASRPSPGGGGYGYTF
many	TRBJ2-1	TRBD2	TRBV4-1	16	TGCGCCAGCAGCCAAGGACTAGCGGCCTCCTACAATGAGCAGTTCTTC	CASSQGLAASYNEQFF
.	TRBJ2-7	.	TRBV12-3/TRBV12-4	15	TGTGCCAGCTGTCACTTTTCAGCGAGCTCCTACGAGCAGTACTTC	CASCHFSASSYEQYF
few	TRBJ1-2	.	TRBV19	11	TGTGCCAGTAGGCGCCTCTATGGCTACACCTTC	CASRRLYGYTF
once	TRBJ1-5	.	TRBV28	14	TGTGCCAGCAGTTTTTGGGGGGGCCCGGAGCCCCAGCATTTT	CASSFWGGPEPQHF
many	TRBJ2-7	.	TRBV20-1	13	TGCAGTGCTAGAGTTGGTAGCTCCTACGAGCAGTACTTC	CSARVGSSYEQYF
.	TRBJ2-1	.	TRBV19	14	TGTGCCAGTAGTGGCCTAGGTATTGGGTATGAGCAGTTCTTC	CASSGLGIGYEQFF
once	TRBJ1-3	.	TRBV12-3/TRBV12-4	16	TGTGCCAGCAGTTTCCGACAGGTCTTGGCGGGAAACACCATATATTTT	CASSFRQVLAGNTIYF
.	TRBJ1-1	.	TRBV12-3/TRBV12-4	14	TGTGCCAGCATCCCCACAGGGTTTGGCACTGAAGCTTTCTTT	CASIPTGFGTEAFF
few	TRBJ2-7	.	TRBV4-1	12	TGCGCCAGCAGCCACATAGGCTACGAGCAGTACTTC	CASSHIGYEQYF
.	TRBJ1-5	.	TRBV15	13	TGTGCCACCAGCAGAGAAGTCAGTCAGCCCCAGCATTTT	CATSREVSQPQHF
few	TRBJ2-7	.	TRBV27	17	TGTGCCAGCAGTTTATTCCCACTCGGACAGCCCGCCTACGAGCAGTACTTC	CASSLFPLGQPAYEQYF
few	TRBJ2-5	TRBD2	TRBV5-5	18	TGTGCCAGCAGCCTATTACAGAGTAGCGGGAGAGGGCAAGAGACCCAGTACTTC	CASSLLQSSGRGQETQYF
.	TRBJ2-3	.	TRBV7-2	12	TGTGCCAGCAGCCCAGCGGGTAGTACGCAGTATTTT	CASSPAGSTQYF
.	TRBJ2-3	TRBD2	TRBV4-1	16	TGCGCCAGCAGCCGTGCAAACCGGGACTACACAGATACGCAGTATTTT	CASSRANRDYTDTQYF
few	TRBJ2-7	.	TRBV29-1	13	TGCAGCGTCAGGGCACCCCTTATCGACGAGCAGTACTTC	CSVRAPLIDEQYF
.	TRBJ2-1	TRBD2	TRBV2	15	TGTGCCAGCAGTGAGGGCGGGGGTCCCTACAATGAGCAGTTCTTC	CASSEGGGPYNEQFF
few	TRBJ1-1	.	TRBV4-1	15	TGCGCCAGCAGGTACACCCCAGGGCTAGGCACTGAAGCTTTCTTT	CASRYTPGLGTEAFF
few	TRBJ2-3	TRBD1	TRBV30	13	TGTGCCGTCAGACAGGGGGGGATAGATACGCAGTATTTT	CAVRQGGIDTQYF
.	TRBJ2-1	TRBD2	TRBV20-1	17	TGCAGTGCTAGAGGTGTAGCGGGATCGAGCTCCTACAATGAGCAGTTCTTC	CSARGVAGSSSYNEQFF
few	TRBJ1-6	.	TRBV7-2	14	TGTGCCATCAGAGGGGGTTCCTATAATTCACCCCTCCACTTT	CAIRGGSYNSPLHF
.	TRBJ2-5	.	TRBV6-5	13	TGTGCCAGCAGCCCAGGGACTCCCTCGGCCCAGTACTTC	CASSPGTPSAQYF
few	TRBJ2-4	.	TRBV6-5	14	TGTGCCAGCAGCCAAACAGGGACCAAAAACATTCAGTACTTC	CASSQTGTKNIQYF
.	TRBJ2-3	.	TRBV10-3	16	TGTGCCGTGGACCGCCGCCGGGGCAGTAGCACAGATACGCAGTATTTT	CAVDRRRGSSTDTQYF
.	TRBJ2-1	.	TRBV6-5	11	TGTGCCGGGGGGACCGGCAATGAGCAGTTCTTC	CAGGTGNEQFF
few	TRBJ2-7	TRBD2	TRBV5-1	14	TGCGCCAGCAGCTCCACTAGCGGCGAATACGAGCAGTACTTC	CASSSTSGEYEQYF
.	TRBJ2-1	TRBD1	TRBV25-1	17	TGTGCCAGCAGTGATCCCGAGAGGGGGCTATGGGGCAATGAGCAGTTCTTC	CASSDPERGLWGNEQFF
.	TRBJ2-3	.	TRBV12-3/TRBV12-4	13	TGTGCCAGCAGGTTGGGGGGTGCAGATACGCAGTATTTT	CASRLGGADTQYF
few	TRBJ2-7	.	TRBV20-1	20	TGCAGTGCTAGACCTGGAGGGGGACTACCGGAAAGGAGCTCCTACAATGAGCAGTACTTC	CSARPGGGLPERSSYNEQYF
few	TRBJ2-3	.	TRBV11-2	15	TGTGCCAGCACCCGAACCGAACTATCCACAGATACGCAGTATTTT	CASTRTELSTDTQYF
few	TRBJ2-3	TRBD2	TRBV7-6	15	TGTGCCAGCAGCATACTAGCGGGGGGAACAGATACGCAGTATTTT	CASSILAGGTDTQYF